A selection of T cell receptor beta chains follows, all from one sample in a study of sequential checkpoint blockade in melanoma. Method: immunoSEQ multiplex PCR; TCRdb's copy keeps in-frame clones and lacks some. The sample has roughly 5,100 clones; more than 75% are singletons. Material: CD8+ T cells sorted from blood (inferred from file names), obtained from a patient given nivolumab and ipilimumab in sequence. The receptors shown here come from a human donor with melanoma. The CDR3 runs from the conserved cysteine through the conserved F or W. A D gene is named only where the DNA matches it firmly. The size entry is marked missing in some rows and otherwise reads once, few, many or a size class.

clone_size j_call d_call v_call cdr3_aa cdr3_nt
NA TRBJ2-1 TRBD2 TRBV6-1 CASNPWGGNEQFF TGTGCCAGCAACCCATGGGGGGGGAATGAGCAGTTCTTC
NA TRBJ2-1 NA TRBV2 CASSEAYGNEQFF TGTGCCAGCAGTGAAGCCTACGGCAATGAGCAGTTCTTC
NA TRBJ2-7 TRBD2 TRBV4-3 CASSQGLAQSYEQYF TGCGCCAGCAGCCAGGGACTAGCGCAATCCTACGAGCAGTACTTC
NA TRBJ1-1 NA TRBV4-3 CASSQDIGATEAFF TGCGCCAGCAGCCAAGATATTGGGGCCACTGAAGCTTTCTTT
NA TRBJ1-1 NA TRBV28 CASSLTVNTEAFF TGTGCCAGCAGCCTGACAGTGAACACTGAAGCTTTCTTT
NA TRBJ1-2 NA TRBV4-2 CASSQEWAGDYGYTF TGTGCCAGCAGCCAAGAATGGGCAGGTGACTATGGCTACACCTTC
few TRBJ1-2 TRBD1 TRBV7-9 CASSLTGQGIYGYTF TGTGCCAGCAGCTTAACAGGACAGGGGATTTATGGCTACACCTTC
NA TRBJ2-7 NA TRBV7-6 CASSLEGMRGSYEQYF TGTGCCAGCAGCTTAGAAGGGATGAGGGGGTCCTACGAGCAGTACTTC
once TRBJ2-2 NA TRBV28 CASTLPGTRNTGELFF TGTGCCAGCACCCTGCCGGGGACACGGAACACCGGGGAGCTGTTTTTT
NA TRBJ2-7 TRBD1 TRBV6-5 CASSTWDRGTYEQYF TGTGCCAGCAGTACTTGGGACAGGGGGACCTACGAGCAGTACTTC
NA TRBJ2-3 TRBD1 TRBV5-1 CASSSGQATVTYSTDTQYF TGCGCCAGCAGCTCAGGACAGGCCACGGTGACATACTCCACAGATACGCAGTATTTT
NA TRBJ1-1 TRBD1 TRBV9 CASSEPISEHGTVSPEAFF TGTGCCAGCAGCGAGCCGATATCCGAGCATGGGACAGTAAGTCCTGAAGCTTTCTTT
NA TRBJ1-1 NA TRBV7-9 CASSSRSGGTEAFF TGTGCCAGCAGCTCACGTTCGGGGGGAACTGAAGCTTTCTTT
once TRBJ1-6 NA TRBV6-1 CAILGSSYNSPLHF TGTGCCATCCTAGGGAGCTCCTATAATTCACCCCTCCACTTT
few TRBJ1-1 NA TRBV11-3 CASSYSTITGMGTEAFF TGTGCCAGCAGCTACTCGACTATAACAGGGATGGGCACTGAAGCTTTCTTT
NA TRBJ1-1 NA TRBV14 CASSLRQIIETEAFF TGTGCCAGCAGCCTCCGACAGATAATTGAGACTGAAGCTTTCTTT
NA TRBJ1-1 TRBD1 TRBV6-6 CASSYSAGGNTEAFF TGTGCCAGCAGTTACTCGGCAGGGGGGAACACTGAAGCTTTCTTT
NA TRBJ2-1 NA TRBV7-9 CASSLAGKPDEQFF TGTGCCAGCAGCTTGGCAGGGAAGCCCGATGAGCAGTTCTTC
medium-sized TRBJ1-5 NA TRBV28 CASSQLRGPQHF TGTGCCAGCAGTCAACTTAGGGGGCCCCAGCATTTT
NA TRBJ1-5 NA TRBV5-1 CASRLARGVCNQPQHF TGCGCCAGCAGGTTGGCCCGGGGGGTTTGCAATCAGCCCCAGCATTTT
NA TRBJ2-7 TRBD1 TRBV10-3 CAISETGVAYEQYF TGTGCCATCAGTGAGACAGGGGTGGCCTACGAGCAGTACTTC
few TRBJ2-7 TRBD1 TRBV5-6 CASSTDRDYEQYF TGTGCCAGCAGCACCGACAGGGACTACGAGCAGTACTTC
NA TRBJ2-7 TRBD1 TRBV5-6 CASSLTGTDPYEQYF TGTGCCAGCAGCTTGACCGGGACAGATCCCTACGAGCAGTACTTC
NA TRBJ1-1 TRBD1 TRBV19 CASAGRDRVRNTEAFF TGTGCCAGCGCAGGAAGGGACAGGGTGAGGAACACTGAAGCTTTCTTT
NA TRBJ1-5 NA TRBV28 CASSLEQGGQPQHF TGTGCCAGCAGTTTAGAACAGGGCGGTCAGCCCCAGCATTTT
NA TRBJ1-1 NA TRBV5-1 CASSPGGLRLFNTEAFF TGCGCCAGCAGCCCCGGGGGTCTGCGGCTTTTTAACACTGAAGCTTTCTTT
NA TRBJ2-2 NA TRBV15 CATSSSRNTGELFF TGTGCCACCAGCTCCTCGCGGAACACCGGGGAGCTGTTTTTT
few TRBJ1-2 NA TRBV14 CASSQDNRVAYGYTF TGTGCCAGCAGCCAAGACAACAGGGTGGCCTATGGCTACACCTTC
NA TRBJ2-7 NA TRBV7-2 CASSELYEQYF TGTGCCAGCAGCGAGCTCTACGAGCAGTACTTC
once TRBJ2-7 TRBD1 TRBV14 CASSQGGQGGFWGRYEQYF TGTGCCAGCAGCCAAGGGGGACAGGGGGGATTTTGGGGTCGCTACGAGCAGTACTTC
NA TRBJ1-2 NA TRBV30 CAWSEGEQLIFNYGYTF TGTGCCTGGAGTGAGGGGGAACAGCTAATCTTTAACTATGGCTACACCTTC
once TRBJ2-7 NA TRBV27 CASSLLSAGTYEQYF TGTGCCAGCAGTTTATTATCCGCAGGGACCTACGAGCAGTACTTC
NA TRBJ2-7 NA TRBV7-8 CASTPAGVGTYEQYF TGTGCCAGCACTCCCGCCGGGGTGGGAACCTACGAGCAGTACTTC
NA TRBJ2-7 NA TRBV5-6 CASSLDRSGEQYF TGTGCCAGCAGCCTAGACAGGTCAGGCGAGCAGTACTTC
NA TRBJ2-3 TRBD1 TRBV4-3 CASSQTGGAADTQYF TGCGCCAGCAGCCAAACAGGGGGCGCTGCAGATACGCAGTATTTT
once TRBJ2-1 TRBD1 TRBV9 CASSVEGQGPQFF TGTGCCAGCAGCGTAGAGGGACAGGGCCCACAGTTCTTC
NA TRBJ2-5 TRBD1 TRBV27 CASSWDRGLETQYF TGTGCCAGCAGTTGGGACAGGGGATTGGAGACCCAGTACTTC
NA TRBJ1-1 NA TRBV29-1 CSVEYTEAFF TGCAGCGTCGAGTACACTGAAGCTTTCTTT
NA TRBJ1-1 NA TRBV13 CASSMGRGRMNTEAFF TGTGCCAGCAGCATGGGCAGGGGACGCATGAACACTGAAGCTTTCTTT
NA TRBJ2-7 NA TRBV19 CASSMGRSSYEQYF TGTGCCAGTAGTATGGGCAGAAGCTCCTACGAGCAGTACTTC
NA TRBJ2-7 NA TRBV4-2 CASSQAVGSHEQYF TGTGCCAGCAGCCAAGCCGTGGGTAGCCACGAGCAGTACTTC
NA TRBJ1-2 TRBD1 TRBV11-1 CASSLDRGGGYTF TGTGCCAGCAGCTTAGACAGGGGAGGCGGCTACACCTTC
NA TRBJ1-6 NA TRBV28 CASSFLQGGNSPLHF TGTGCCAGCAGTTTTCTACAGGGCGGTAATTCACCCCTCCACTTT
NA TRBJ1-6 NA TRBV28 CASTYDMYNSPLHF TGTGCCAGCACTTACGACATGTATAATTCACCCCTCCACTTT
NA TRBJ2-7 NA TRBV27 CASSGGRYEQYF TGTGCCAGCAGTGGGGGCCGCTACGAGCAGTACTTC
NA TRBJ2-7 NA TRBV13 CASSSWDTSYEQYF TGTGCCAGCAGCTCCTGGGACACCTCCTACGAGCAGTACTTC
NA TRBJ2-7 TRBD2 TRBV6-1 CASWGRATYEQYF TGTGCCAGCTGGGGGAGGGCCACCTACGAGCAGTACTTC
NA TRBJ2-7 TRBD1 TRBV4-3 CASSPQILGQGAYYEQYF TGCGCCAGCAGCCCGCAGATTTTGGGACAGGGGGCTTACTACGAGCAGTACTTC
few TRBJ2-7 TRBD1 TRBV19 CASSIGTGEFEQYF TGTGCCAGTAGTATCGGGACAGGGGAGTTCGAGCAGTACTTC
NA TRBJ1-4 NA TRBV29-1 CSVVSAGQEKLFF TGCAGCGTTGTATCGGCAGGGCAAGAAAAACTGTTTTTT
few TRBJ2-2 NA TRBV27 CASSLRVGELFF TGTGCCAGCAGTTTACGGGTCGGGGAGCTGTTTTTT
medium-sized TRBJ1-1 NA TRBV7-2 CASSYSTITGMGTEAFF TGTGCCAGCAGCTACTCGACTATAACAGGGATGGGCACTGAAGCTTTCTTT
NA TRBJ2-7 TRBD2 TRBV4-1 CASSQESGSSYEQYF TGCGCCAGCAGCCAAGAGAGCGGGAGCTCCTACGAGCAGTACTTC
NA TRBJ2-1 NA TRBV13 CASSLVVGGPWGEQFF TGTGCCAGCAGCTTAGTCGTGGGGGGGCCGTGGGGTGAGCAGTTCTTC